This T cell receptor (beta chain) was identified in a study of cytomegalovirus exposure and HLA in healthy donors. Turning to the study itself: Around four fifths of around 390 genotyped donors fell in the Caucasian-associated ancestry cluster. Study-wide results and limits: The authors confirmed in vitro that a few CMV-associated chains were specific for CMV antigens. Earlier results showed most TCR beta V segments being productive about 90% or about 30% of the time. Links to common viral pathogens appeared, in a later analysis, for several of the most significant clusters.

V was clipped by 6 bases and J by 5 bases, with 17 bases between them. Per the germline V gene, CDR1 is SEHNR and CDR2 is FQNEAQ (reference sequence). The CDR3 loop spans 15 amino acids. The study ran its PCR with 60 Vbeta and 13 Jbeta primers. Profiling relied on immunoSEQ multiplex PCR, and the TCRdb table lists in-frame clones only, not all of them. The sample lists under 80,000 clones, roughly 76% seen once, with roughly 7.2% in the top ten. On this clone itself: The antigen is undetermined.

The V gene is TRBV7-9, the J gene TRBJ2-1; D is perhaps TRBD2 (6 bases). The source is a woman aged 40 to 50 in good health and CMV-seronegative. Sequencing was performed on PBMCs. The CDR3 DNA reads as TGTGCCAGCAGTACGGGACTCCCATGGGACAATGAGCAGTTCTTC. Translated: CASSTGLPWDNEQFF.